Below, 11 T cell receptor beta chains from the same sample are listed, as sequenced in a study of Ad26.COV2.S vaccination and SARS-CoV-2 variants (dated by TCRdb to the early 2020s). The intended sense of this specimen's treatment or condition label: roughly 20 received Ad26.COV2.S at low or high dose, single or two shots; about 5 received placebo; per-sample allocation not given. For vaccine and placebo recipients, repertoires were sequenced using samples collected on day 63 after the first injection. Libraries were prepared through the immunoSEQ multiplex PCR assay. Entries here come from immuneACCESS through TCRdb and include only in-frame sequences with V and J called. Some clones fail to appear in such tables; in the studies checked, an unresolved V gene covers under half of the shortfall, and the cause of the remainder is unknown. The sample table holds some 350,000 clones, of which about 85% were seen once. The top ten clonotypes cover 3.3% of the sample.

Source: peripheral blood, taken in a trial of Ad26.COV2.S vaccine versus placebo. These receptors originate from a person aged 18-60 years who received the Ad26.COV2.S COVID-19 vaccine or a placebo.

The chain is built from TRBV3-1 (or the pseudogene TRBV3-2) and TRBJ2-3; 7 nucleotides agree with TRBD1. The CDR3 loop spans 12 amino acids. Trimming cost V 6 bases and J 8 bases; bases outside gene matches: 5. The germline V gene has CDR1 LGHDT and CDR2 YNNKEL (reference sequence). The CDR3 DNA follows: TGTGCCAGCAGGCAGTCAGGGGGTACGCAGTATTTT. It translates to CASRQSGGTQYF.

Only a few counts were recorded for this clone. The chain has TRBV20-1 and TRBJ1-2; unclear D gene. Per the germline V gene, CDR1 is DFQATT and CDR2 is SNEGSKA (reference sequence). With 6 bases removed from V and 0 bases from J, the gap between germline ends came to 5 bases. This CDR3 spans 11 amino acids. The CDR3 region is CSAASNYGYTF. In nucleotides, the CDR3 is TGCAGTGCGGCGTCTAACTATGGCTACACCTTC.

In nucleotides, the CDR3 is TGTGCCAGCAGTTACGGGACTAGCCTTCGAGAGACCCAGTACTTC. It yields the protein CASSYGTSLRETQYF. The chain is built from TRBV6-2 or TRBV6-3 and TRBJ2-5; the match to TRBD2 covers 9 bases. This CDR3 contains 15 residues. Germline loops: CDR1 MNHEY, CDR2 SVGEGT. The ends lost 2 bases at V and 4 bases at J; junction bases unmatched: 5.

The J gene is TRBJ1-2, the V gene TRBV11-2, with a possible D match to TRBD1 (5 bases). The CDR3 length is 14 residues. In germline, CDR1 is SGHAT, CDR2 FQNNGV. V lost 5 bases, J lost 4 bases, and 14 bases lay in between. CDR3 sequence (DNA): TGTGCCAGCAGCCCGCAGGGATATAGCTATGGCTACACCTTC. Protein: CASSPQGYSYGYTF.

The CDR3 coding sequence is TGCGCCAGCAGCTCGCATGGAGCGGGAGTCCCCTACGAGCAGTACTTC. It yields the protein CASSSHGAGVPYEQYF. This rearrangement joins TRBV4-3 to TRBJ2-7; TRBD2 agrees at 8 bases. The CDR3 covers 16 residues. CDR1 is LGHNA and CDR2 is YSLEER in the germline V gene. Unmatched junction bases numbered 11, after V lost 5 bases and J lost 2 bases.

V and J are TRBV7-9 and TRBJ2-1; D may correspond to TRBD1 or TRBD2 (5 bases each). V lost 3 bases and J 0 bases, leaving 9 bases between the germline ends. Germline V gene sequence: CDR1 SEHNR, CDR2 FQNEAQ (reference sequence). The CDR3 consists of 15 residues. CDR3 in amino acids: CASSFGASSYNEQFF. In nucleotides, the CDR3 is TGTGCCAGCAGCTTCGGGGCTAGCTCCTACAATGAGCAGTTCTTC.

The CDR3 here is CASSYSGDPGNIQYF. For the CDR3, the DNA is TGTGCCAGCAGCTATAGCGGGGACCCGGGAAACATTCAGTACTTC. The V gene is TRBV7-2, the J gene TRBJ2-4; TRBD2 matches 8 bases. After removal of 4 bases from V and 6 bases from J, the junction contained 8 bases not matched to a gene. In germline, CDR1 is SGHTA, CDR2 FQGNSA. This CDR3 region has 15 residues.

Only a few counts were recorded for this clone. The chain links TRBV7-2 to TRBJ2-5; 7 nucleotides align to TRBD1. In germline, CDR1 is SGHTA, CDR2 FQGNSA. CDR3 length: 15 amino acids. V shed 8 bases and J 3 bases; nucleotides not matched to a gene: 12. The CDR3 sequence is CASGLSRQGKETQYF. DNA of the CDR3: TGTGCCAGCGGCCTTTCACGACAGGGCAAAGAGACCCAGTACTTC.

The chain links TRBV7-9 to TRBJ1-1; 8 positions match TRBD1. Germline values: CDR1 SEHNR, CDR2 FQNEAQ (reference sequence). CDR3 length: 15 amino acids. V dropped 1 base and J dropped 7; count of bases not matched to a gene: 8. Here the CDR3 DNA reads TGTGCCAGCAGCTTAGGAGGCAGGGGGCACGGTGAAGCTTTCTTT. Residues: CASSLGGRGHGEAFF.

The chain joins TRBV25-1 to TRBJ2-1, with D unresolved. V was shortened by 2 bases and J by 1 base, with 9 bases between the two germline ends. The CDR3 contains 15 residues. Germline V gives CDR1 MGHDK, CDR2 SYGVNS. DNA of the CDR3: TGTGCCAGCAGTGAACCAGAGGCGTCCTACAATGAGCAGTTCTTC. Its protein product is CASSEPEASYNEQFF.

The chain recombines TRBV4-1 with TRBJ1-2; 7 nucleotides agree with TRBD1. CDR3 size: 16 residues. Germline assignment: CDR1 MGHRA and CDR2 YSYEKL. V gave up 5 bases and J gave up 2 bases; unmatched junction bases: 11. In nucleotides, the CDR3 is TGCGCCAGCAGCAAAACCGGGACAGCCAAGAACTATGGCTACACCTTC. Protein product: CASSKTGTAKNYGYTF.